This is a list of T cell receptor beta chains from one sample in a study of blood T cell repertoires in COVID-19. The data were produced by immunoSEQ multiplex PCR, yet TCRdb's version contains in-frame clones alone and is incomplete. The sample lists 160,000 or so clones; more than 75% were seen once. What was sequenced was PBMCs or T cells enriched from blood (not recorded which). The receptors come from a man aged 40-49 years who had recovered from COVID-19. The CDR3 runs from the conserved cysteine through the conserved F or W. Fields, in order: V gene, J gene, D gene, clone size, CDR3 protein, CDR3 DNA. The D gene is left open where the match is weak. Size is omitted from some rows. Given values are once, few, many or a class for expanded clones.

V gene: TRBV6-1
J gene: TRBJ2-4
D gene: TRBD2
clone size: .
CDR3 protein: CASSDLGLAGGENIQYF
CDR3 DNA: TGTGCCAGCAGTGATCTCGGACTAGCGGGGGGGGAAAACATTCAGTACTTC

V gene: TRBV24-1
J gene: TRBJ2-2
D gene: TRBD2
clone size: .
CDR3 protein: CATRPRGANTGELFF
CDR3 DNA: TGTGCCACCAGACCCCGGGGGGCGAACACCGGGGAGCTGTTTTTT

V gene: TRBV18
J gene: TRBJ1-3
D gene: .
clone size: .
CDR3 protein: CASSPPNRAAGNTIYF
CDR3 DNA: TGTGCCAGCTCACCACCGAACAGGGCAGCGGGAAACACCATATATTTT

V gene: TRBV30
J gene: TRBJ2-3
D gene: TRBD2
clone size: .
CDR3 protein: CAWSGSSGGTTQYF
CDR3 DNA: TGTGCCTGGAGTGGTTCTAGCGGGGGGACTACGCAGTATTTT

V gene: TRBV24-1
J gene: TRBJ1-6
D gene: .
clone size: few
CDR3 protein: CATSLSSYNSPLHF
CDR3 DNA: TGTGCCACCAGTCTCAGCTCCTATAATTCACCCCTCCACTTT

V gene: TRBV2
J gene: TRBJ1-2
D gene: .
clone size: .
CDR3 protein: CASSDNSIYGYTF
CDR3 DNA: TGTGCCAGCAGTGATAACAGCATATATGGCTACACCTTC

V gene: TRBV9
J gene: TRBJ2-5
D gene: TRBD2
clone size: few
CDR3 protein: CASSVDSGGETQYF
CDR3 DNA: TGTGCCAGCAGCGTAGACAGCGGGGGGGAGACCCAGTACTTC

V gene: TRBV12-3/TRBV12-4
J gene: TRBJ2-3
D gene: .
clone size: .
CDR3 protein: CASSFVDRGTQYF
CDR3 DNA: TGTGCCAGCAGTTTCGTGGATCGGGGTACGCAGTATTTT

V gene: TRBV5-5
J gene: TRBJ1-2
D gene: .
clone size: .
CDR3 protein: CASSSAGSPLDGYTF
CDR3 DNA: TGTGCCAGCAGCTCCGCAGGGTCTCCGCTCGATGGCTACACCTTC

V gene: TRBV2
J gene: TRBJ2-2
D gene: .
clone size: .
CDR3 protein: CASKVVMDTGELFF
CDR3 DNA: TGTGCCAGCAAAGTAGTGATGGACACCGGGGAGCTGTTTTTT

V gene: TRBV5-1
J gene: TRBJ2-2
D gene: .
clone size: .
CDR3 protein: CASSLGTAPGELFF
CDR3 DNA: TGCGCCAGCAGCTTGGGGACAGCACCCGGGGAGCTGTTTTTT

V gene: TRBV19
J gene: TRBJ2-1
D gene: .
clone size: .
CDR3 protein: CASTLAGGSYNEQFF
CDR3 DNA: TGTGCCAGTACCTTAGCCGGGGGCTCCTACAATGAGCAGTTCTTC

V gene: TRBV6-1
J gene: TRBJ2-5
D gene: .
clone size: .
CDR3 protein: CASSEGNWPGETQYF
CDR3 DNA: TGTGCCAGCAGTGAAGGGAACTGGCCGGGGGAGACCCAGTACTTC

V gene: TRBV11-3
J gene: TRBJ2-1
D gene: TRBD1
clone size: .
CDR3 protein: CASSSRDRGYNEQFF
CDR3 DNA: TGTGCCAGCAGCTCCCGGGACAGGGGCTACAATGAGCAGTTCTTC

V gene: TRBV7-2
J gene: TRBJ2-5
D gene: .
clone size: .
CDR3 protein: CASSFSLEETQYF
CDR3 DNA: TGTGCCAGCAGCTTTAGCCTCGAGGAGACCCAGTACTTC

V gene: TRBV9
J gene: TRBJ1-3
D gene: TRBD1
clone size: .
CDR3 protein: CASSGHRGTGNTIYF
CDR3 DNA: TGTGCCAGCAGCGGTCACAGGGGCACAGGAAACACCATATATTTT